Included here is one TCR beta chain sequence, with context. CDR3 length: 15 amino acids. The germline V and J ends were trimmed by 5 bases and 5 bases, with 17 bases remaining between them. Per germline, CDR1 SGHRS and CDR2 YFSETQ. The data were obtained in a study of blood T cell repertoires in COVID-19. As handled by the study authors: Quantification of nucleated cells was approximated via reference gene primer amplification. Method: immunoSEQ multiplex PCR; TCRdb's copy keeps in-frame clones and lacks some. V, J and clone size are those of that table, while D and trimming were read from the DNA. Of about 290,000 clones listed, around four fifths are singletons.

The TCR was taken from a woman in her fifties or sixties with active or convalescent COVID-19. V gene TRBV5-1 combines with J gene TRBJ2-1; D not certain. The specimen was peripheral blood. For the CDR3, the DNA is TGCGCCAGCAGGCCTGGCTCACCCCCGAACAATGAGCAGTTCTTC. Amino acids: CASRPGSPPNNEQFF.